The 8 T cell receptor beta chains listed next were all sequenced from one sample in a study of T cells of healthy individuals. MiXCR was run by TCRdb on the 5' RACE reads, yielding one entry per CDR3 protein. The repertoire has approximately 58,000 distinct CDR3 sequences, roughly 15% of them found once; the top ten carry around 16%. The origin of the receptors is a human donor in good health.

By share, this clonotype counts as medium-sized. The chain employs TRBV5-6 and TRBJ2-7; possible D gene TRBD1, 6 bases. The CDR3 consists of 14 residues. Germline V CDR1 and CDR2: SGHDT, YYEEEE. Trimming left V 4 bases short and J 6 bases short, with 17 bases between. The CDR3 region has the DNA TGTGCCAGCAGCCCAGGACCAGGGGTGAGCGAGCAGTACTTC. It encodes CASSPGPGVSEQYF. Looking up the rest from reference TRBV5-6 and TRBJ2-7 gives the full variable domain: DAGVTQSPTHLIKTRGQQVTLRCSPKSGHDTVSWYQQALGQGPQFIFQYYEEEERQRGNFPDRFSGHQFPNYSSELNVNALLLGDSALYLCASSPGPGVSEQYFGPGTRLTVT.

This clonotype was counted at least ten times. The rearrangement uses TRBV2 and TRBJ2-5; D might be TRBD1 (6 bases). Deletions cut 6 bases from V and 5 bases from J, with 10 bases between. Germline V CDR1 and CDR2: SNHLY, FYNNEI. The CDR3 is made up of 12 amino acids. The CDR3 spells CASRRTEETQYF. CDR3 nucleotide sequence: TGTGCCAGCAGAAGGACAGAGGAGACCCAGTACTTC.

This clonotype was detected many times. Written as DNA, the CDR3 is TGCAGTGCTCAGGACCGACAGGGCGGGAAGGACTATGGCTACACCTTC. This encodes CSAQDRQGGKDYGYTF. The rearrangement uses TRBV20-1 and TRBJ1-2; 7 bases are shared with TRBD1. CDR3 length: 16 amino acids. Germline lookup yields CDR1 DFQATT and CDR2 SNEGSKA (reference sequence). V gave up 5 bases and J gave up 3 bases; unmatched junction bases: 15.

This clonotype was counted ten times or more. The chain links TRBV7-8 to TRBJ2-2; TRBD2 matches 7 bases. The V segment lost 1 base and the J segment 4 bases; nucleotides outside the gene matches: 3. This CDR3 comprises 15 residues. Germline CDR1 SGHVS, CDR2 FQNEAQ. The CDR3 sequence: CASSLDGRPTGELFF. CDR3 nucleotides: TGTGCCAGCAGCTTAGACGGGAGGCCCACCGGGGAGCTGTTTTTT.

Many counts were recorded for this clonotype. J is TRBJ1-4 and V is TRBV6-6, with D unresolved. With 2 bases removed from V and 0 bases from J, the gap between germline ends came to 10 bases. This CDR3 is 16 amino acids long. CDR1 and CDR2 from the germline V gene are MNHNY and SVGAGI (reference sequence). The CDR3 spells CASSYRAGPTNEKLFF. The CDR3 bases are TGTGCCAGCAGTTACAGGGCCGGCCCAACTAATGAAAAACTGTTTTTT.

This clonotype has at least ten counts. The chain carries TRBV2 and TRBJ2-1; no clear D gene. Germline loops: CDR1 SNHLY, CDR2 FYNNEI. CDR3 size: 15 residues. With 8 bases removed from V and 0 bases from J, the gap between germline ends came to 14 bases. In DNA, the CDR3 is TGTGCCAGCGGCAAAGACCCGAGCTCCTACAATGAGCAGTTCTTC. It codes for CASGKDPSSYNEQFF.

This clonotype occurred many times. The chain recombines TRBV9 with TRBJ2-1; 8 bases line up with TRBD2. The CDR3 loop spans 14 amino acids. Germline assignment: CDR1 SGDLS and CDR2 YYNGEE. V gave up 0 bases and J gave up 7 bases; unmatched junction bases: 3. The CDR3 DNA is TGTGCCAGCAGCGTAGATGGGACTAGGAATGAGCAGTTCTTC. Translated, it gives CASSVDGTRNEQFF. Filled out from reference TRBV9 and TRBJ2-1, the complete variable domain reads DSGVTQTPKHLITATGQRVTLRCSPRSGDLSVYWYQQSLDQGLQFLIQYYNGEERAKGNILERFSAQQFPDLHSELNLSSLELGDSALYFCASSVDGTRNEQFFGPGTRLTVL.

The chain employs TRBV7-7 and TRBJ1-3, with unresolved D. This CDR3 has 15 amino acids. From germline, CDR1 is SSHAT and CDR2 FNYEAQ (reference sequence). V gave up 5 bases and J gave up 0 bases, with 11 bases separating them. For the CDR3, the DNA is TGTGCCAGCAGCCCACTCCCAAACTCTGGAAACACCATATATTTT. Translation: CASSPLPNSGNTIYF.